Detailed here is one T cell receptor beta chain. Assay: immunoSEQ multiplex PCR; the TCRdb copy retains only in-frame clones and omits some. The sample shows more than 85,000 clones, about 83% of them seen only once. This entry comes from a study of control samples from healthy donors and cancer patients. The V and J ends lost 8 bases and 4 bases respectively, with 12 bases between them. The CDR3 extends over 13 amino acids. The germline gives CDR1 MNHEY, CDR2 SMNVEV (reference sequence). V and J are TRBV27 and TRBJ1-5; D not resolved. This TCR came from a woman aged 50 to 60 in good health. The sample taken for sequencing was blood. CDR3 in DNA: TGTGCCAGCGGCAAGAGGGATAATCAGCCCCAGCATTTT. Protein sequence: CASGKRDNQPQHF.